The 26 T cell receptor beta chains in this list originate from one sample, sequenced in a study of blood T cell repertoires in COVID-19 (dated by TCRdb to about 2020). Library construction relied on the immunoSEQ multiplex PCR assay. Entries here come from immuneACCESS through TCRdb and include only in-frame sequences with V and J called. Some clones fail to appear in such tables; in the studies checked, an unresolved V gene covers under half of the shortfall, and the cause of the remainder is unknown. Recorded for this sample are over 95,000 clones; over 75% of them occurred a single time. The ten largest clones capture around 1.5% of the sample. The specimen was peripheral blood. These receptors came from a man between 50 and 59 years old with acute or convalescent COVID-19.

This chain links TRBV2 with TRBJ2-7; 9 bases match TRBD1. Germline trimming cut 6 bases from V and 4 bases from J; bases unmatched to any gene: 16. The CDR3 spans 17 residues. Germline V gene data show CDR1 as SNHLY and CDR2 as FYNNEI. This CDR3 is CASSTDHRDRDLYEQYF. The CDR3 coding sequence is TGTGCCAGCAGCACTGACCACCGGGACAGGGATCTATACGAGCAGTACTTC.

DNA of the CDR3: TGTGCCAGCAGAAGACAGGGAAACACCGGGGAGCTGTTTTTT. It codes for CASRRQGNTGELFF. The chain employs TRBV6-5 and TRBJ2-2, with TRBD1 matching over 7 bases. Looked up from germline, CDR1 is MNHEY and CDR2 is SVGAGI. After removal of 6 bases from V and 2 bases from J, the junction contained 3 bases not matched to a gene. The CDR3 has 14 amino acids.

V and J are TRBV28 and TRBJ2-1, with D possibly being TRBD2 (6 bases). The CDR3 spans 15 residues. V shed 3 bases and J shed 0 bases, with 9 bases lying between them. Germline V gene lookup returns CDR1 MDHEN and CDR2 SYDVKM. Here the CDR3 DNA reads TGTGCCAGCAGTTTTGCGGGGATCTCCTACAATGAGCAGTTCTTC. Residues: CASSFAGISYNEQFF.

The rearrangement links TRBV27 to TRBJ1-4; 11 bases match TRBD1. CDR3 length equals 14 residues. Germline loops: CDR1 MNHEY, CDR2 SMNVEV (reference sequence). After removal of 7 bases from V and 10 bases from J, the junction contained 8 bases not matched to a gene. In DNA, the CDR3 is TGTGCCAGCACCTCGGACAGGGGGCGAGGAAAACTGTTTTTT. This gives the protein CASTSDRGRGKLFF.

This clone was observed a few times. CDR3 loop: CGTGRAGELFF. The DNA for the CDR3 is TGTGGTACAGGGCGGGCCGGGGAGCTGTTTTTT. The chain carries TRBV4-2 and TRBJ2-2; D is perhaps TRBD1 (6 bases). Germline assignment: CDR1 LGHNA and CDR2 YNFKEQ. This CDR3 has 11 amino acids.

The gene calls are TRBV5-1 and TRBJ1-3; D gene unclear. There are 15 residues in the CDR3. V was pared by 1 base and J by 0 bases, with 8 bases between. Germline CDR1 and CDR2: SGHRS and YFSETQ. CDR3 sequence: CASSLTVSSGNTIYF. The DNA for the CDR3 is TGCGCCAGCAGCTTGACAGTCAGCTCTGGAAACACCATATATTTT.

The chain uses TRBV4-1 and TRBJ1-4, with 7 nucleotides matching TRBD1. The junction had 6 bases not matched to a gene; V was cut back by 5 bases and J by 3 bases. The CDR3 consists of 15 residues. Looked up from germline, CDR1 is MGHRA and CDR2 is YSYEKL. The CDR3 here is CASSGQANSNEKLFF. Written as DNA, the CDR3 is TGCGCCAGCAGCGGACAGGCCAATTCTAATGAAAAACTGTTTTTT.

The chain links TRBV28 to TRBJ2-7, with D maybe TRBD1 (5 bases). Trimming pared 7 bases from V and 0 bases from J, leaving 19 bases between. This CDR3 comprises 16 residues. Germline CDR1 and CDR2: MDHEN and SYDVKM. CDR3 protein: CASNLRGCGSSYEQYV. The CDR3, as DNA: TGTGCCAGCAATCTTAGGGGCTGCGGTAGCTCCTACGAGCAGTACGTC.

This rearrangement joins TRBV10-3 to TRBJ2-7; TRBD1 agrees at 11 bases. CDR1 and CDR2 from the germline V gene are ENHRY and SYGVKD. Unmatched junction bases numbered 10, after V lost 6 bases and J lost 6 bases. The CDR3 has 15 amino acids. The CDR3 loop reads CAISPGQGAGSEQYF. The CDR3 nucleotides read TGTGCCATCAGCCCCGGACAGGGGGCTGGAAGCGAGCAGTACTTC.

The CDR3 region is CASSPALQGGYGYTF. In nucleotides, the CDR3 is TGTGCCAGCTCACCCGCGCTACAGGGGGGCTATGGCTACACCTTC. The chain employs TRBV18 and TRBJ1-2; 8 bases match TRBD1. This CDR3 is built from 15 residues. J was trimmed by 4 bases and V by 3 bases; bases with no gene match: 7. CDR1 and CDR2 from the germline V gene are KGHSH and LQKENI. The full variable domain, rest sourced from reference TRBV18 and TRBJ1-2, is NAGVMQNPRHLVRRRGQEARLRCSPMKGHSHVYWYRQLPEEGLKFMVYLQKENIIDESGMPKERFSAEFPKEGPSILRIQQVVRGDSAAYFCASSPALQGGYGYTFGSGTRLTVV.

This clone was detected once. The chain joins TRBV15 to TRBJ2-7; TRBD2 is a possible D gene (6 bases). V was trimmed by 1 base and J by 6 bases, leaving 13 bases between them. CDR1 is LNHNV and CDR2 is YYDKDF in the germline V gene (reference sequence). The CDR3 is 14 residues long. The CDR3 coding sequence is TGTGCCACCAGCAGAGTTGGAGGGAAGGGCGAGCAGTACTTC. Its protein is CATSRVGGKGEQYF.

The chain recombines TRBV4-1 with TRBJ1-3; 12 nucleotides agree with TRBD1. Looked up from germline, CDR1 is MGHRA and CDR2 is YSYEKL. V dropped 0 bases and J dropped 5; count of bases not matched to a gene: 8. The CDR3 totals 18 residues. CDR3 DNA sequence: TGCGCCAGCAGCCAAGATCTGTCGGGACAGGGGGCGAGAAACACCATATATTTT. Its translation is CASSQDLSGQGARNTIYF.

The chain carries TRBV10-3 and TRBJ2-7; 12 bases fit TRBD1. V lost 6 bases and J lost 7; bases outside the gene matches: 10. Germline CDR1 ENHRY, CDR2 SYGVKD. The CDR3 has 15 residues. The CDR3 protein is CAISEPGQGAGEQYF. The CDR3 DNA sequence: TGTGCCATCAGCGAACCGGGACAGGGGGCTGGAGAGCAGTACTTC.

The V gene is TRBV6-2 or TRBV6-3, the J gene TRBJ2-7, with 8 bases matching TRBD2. V shed 4 bases and J 2 bases; nucleotides not matched to a gene: 10. The CDR3 covers 16 residues. Looked up from germline, CDR1 is MNHEY and CDR2 is SVGEGT. CDR3 loop: CASSSRVAGPTYEQYF. The CDR3 DNA reads TGTGCCAGCAGTTCACGGGTAGCGGGGCCTACCTACGAGCAGTACTTC.

This clone came up once. This sequence joins TRBV11-3 and TRBJ1-1, with D possibly matching TRBD1 (5 bases). Germline V CDR1 and CDR2: SGHNT, YENEEA. Trimming removed 2 bases from V and 0 bases from J, with 10 bases in between. CDR3 length: 15 amino acids. The CDR3 region has the DNA TGTGCCAGCAGCTTACAGGGAGGGGTGAACACTGAAGCTTTCTTT. Protein sequence: CASSLQGGVNTEAFF.

J is TRBJ1-1 and V is TRBV5-1; 7 bases agree with TRBD1. Germline V gene data show CDR1 as SGHRS and CDR2 as YFSETQ. The CDR3 covers 13 residues. Trimming removed 4 bases from V and 12 bases from J; junction bases left unmatched: 12. The CDR3 sequence is CASSPRQGQESFF. DNA for the CDR3: TGCGCCAGCAGCCCTCGACAGGGCCAGGAATCTTTCTTT.

This CDR3 is CASSLGSLAGTYNEQFF. In nucleotides, the CDR3 is TGTGCCAGCAGCTTAGGCTCGTTAGCGGGGACTTACAATGAGCAGTTCTTC. This sequence joins TRBV7-6 and TRBJ2-1, with TRBD2 matching 8 bases. The junction had 9 bases not matched to a gene; V was cut back by 1 base and J by 4 bases. The CDR3 is 17 residues long. Germline assignment: CDR1 SGHVS and CDR2 FNYEAQ.

The CDR3 here is CASRLGAGLTDTQYF. The CDR3 DNA reads TGTGCCAGCAGATTAGGAGCGGGGCTCACAGATACGCAGTATTTT. The genes are TRBV6-5 and TRBJ2-3; 7 bases are shared with TRBD2. With V trimmed by 6 bases and J by 2 bases, 8 bases remained unmatched. The CDR3 runs 15 residues. Germline V gene lookup returns CDR1 MNHEY and CDR2 SVGAGI.

The rearrangement joins TRBV4-1 to TRBJ2-2, with a possible D match to TRBD1 (5 bases). The ends were cut back, 1 base at V and 5 bases at J, with 14 bases in the middle. Germline values: CDR1 MGHRA, CDR2 YSYEKL. CDR3 size: 16 residues. The DNA of the CDR3 is TGCGCCAGCAGCCAAGTCCCAGGGCGACGGACCGGGGAGCTGTTTTTT. Its protein is CASSQVPGRRTGELFF.

The chain joins TRBV28 to TRBJ1-4; TRBD1 might be the D (5 bases). V was pared by 4 bases and J by 3 bases, with 21 bases between. Per germline, CDR1 MDHEN and CDR2 SYDVKM. The CDR3 has 18 amino acids. The CDR3 loop is CASSSLLKGLAANEKLFF. The CDR3 DNA follows: TGTGCCAGCAGTTCCCTCCTAAAGGGGTTAGCGGCTAATGAAAAACTGTTTTTT.

This clone was recorded only once. The chain couples TRBV28 to TRBJ1-5, with a tentative D call TRBD1 (5 bases). The CDR3 is 14 residues long. Trimming left V 5 bases short and J 5 bases short, with 13 bases between. CDR1 and CDR2 (germline): MDHEN, SYDVKM. As DNA, the CDR3 is TGTGCCAGCAGTCCCAAGGGGCCCTATCAGCCCCAGCATTTT. Its protein product is CASSPKGPYQPQHF.

J is TRBJ2-3 and V is TRBV5-6; unclear D gene. Trimming shortened V by 2 bases and J by 4 bases, and 14 bases separated the two germline ends. The CDR3 runs 15 residues. Germline-derived CDR1 and CDR2 are SGHDT and YYEEEE. The CDR3 reads CASSLAQPEADTQYF. In nucleotides, the CDR3 is TGTGCCAGCAGCTTAGCCCAACCTGAGGCAGATACGCAGTATTTT.

J is TRBJ1-2 and V is TRBV14; D call uncertain. The CDR3 spans 15 residues. V was cut by 0 bases and J by 5 bases, with 13 bases left in between. Germline V CDR1 and CDR2: SGHDN, FVKESK. Written as DNA, the CDR3 is TGTGCCAGCAGCCAAGATCCTGGCAGGCCATATGGCTACACCTTC. It specifies CASSQDPGRPYGYTF.

This chain joins TRBV19 and TRBJ1-4; TRBD1 is a possible D gene (5 bases). The CDR3 has 16 residues. V dropped 5 bases and J dropped 4 bases, with 17 bases sitting between them. In germline, CDR1 is LNHDA, CDR2 SQIVND (reference sequence). CDR3 bases: TGTGCCAGTAGTCTCTTCAACCAGGGAGGTAATGAAAAACTGTTTTTT. It translates to CASSLFNQGGNEKLFF.

The chain couples TRBV5-4 to TRBJ2-5; TRBD2 aligns across 8 bases. CDR1 SGHNT and CDR2 YYREEE come from the germline V gene (reference sequence). V dropped 0 bases and J dropped 5; count of bases not matched to a gene: 9. This CDR3 has 16 residues. Here the CDR3 DNA reads TGTGCCAGCAGCTTGGGGGGTAGCGGGGCACGGGAGACCCAGTACTTC. It codes for CASSLGGSGARETQYF. Full variable domain (outside the CDR3, taken from reference TRBV5-4 and TRBJ2-5): ETGVTQSPTHLIKTRGQQVTLRCSSQSGHNTVSWYQQALGQGPQFIFQYYREEENGRGNFPPRFSGLQFPNYSSELNVNALELDDSALYLCASSLGGSGARETQYFGPGTRLLVL.

The sample holds a few counts of this clone. The V call is TRBV2, the J call TRBJ1-1; 8 nucleotides align to TRBD1. The length of the CDR3 is 15 residues. V lost 6 bases to trimming and J lost 0 bases; unmatched junction nucleotides: 6. Germline CDR1 reads SNHLY; CDR2 reads FYNNEI. The DNA of the CDR3 is TGTGCCAGCAGAGCCAGACAGGGGTTGAACACTGAAGCTTTCTTT. Encoded protein: CASRARQGLNTEAFF.